This T cell receptor beta chain comes out of a study of shared clonotypes between healthy human individuals. Trimming removed 4 bases at V and 8 bases at J, with 12 bases between. This CDR3 region has 12 residues. Germline V gene data show CDR1 as SGHDT and CDR2 as YYEEEE. CD45RO negativity and positive selection for CCR7 defined naive CD8 cells, a population that excluded terminally differentiated effector memory CD45RA+ cells. In the authors' workflow: Filtering differed because ImmunoSEQ produced junction-only sequences that carried no quality scores. Assay used: immunoSEQ multiplex PCR; TCRdb lists only in-frame clones, some missing. For V, J and clone size, that table is used; D and trimming come from the DNA. The repertoire holds about 2.1 million clones, with 85% to 95% as singletons.

The specimen sequenced was naive CD8+ T cells from PBMCs. The V and J genes are TRBV5-6 and TRBJ1-2; D possibly corresponds to TRBD1 (6 bases). This TCR came from a man younger than 30 in good health. Some clones in this sample may be carry-over from other donors' samples. Here the CDR3 reads CASSEQGWGYTF. CDR3 DNA sequence: TGTGCCAGCAGCGAGCAGGGGTGGGGCTACACCTTC. The full variable domain, completed using reference TRBV5-6 and TRBJ1-2, is DAGVTQSPTHLIKTRGQQVTLRCSPKSGHDTVSWYQQALGQGPQFIFQYYEEEERQRGNFPDRFSGHQFPNYSSELNVNALLLGDSALYLCASSEQGWGYTFGSGTRLTVV.